The T cell receptor (beta chain) under discussion was sequenced for a study of blood T cell repertoires in COVID-19. Study-level information: Spain, Italy and the United States supplied samples that represented acute and convalescent COVID-19. PBMCs, B-cell-depleted T cells, or T cells provided the cDNA or gDNA that made up the material.

Study processing details: Amplifying reference gene primers gave estimates of nucleated cell counts. Repertoires were generated with immunoSEQ multiplex PCR, while TCRdb's copy carries only in-frame clones and drops some. V and J calls and clone size are those listed in that table; D and trimming were worked out from the DNA. Among about 240,000 clones listed, just under 85% were seen once. This CDR3 spans 13 amino acids. CDR1 is KGHSH, CDR2 LQKENI, per germline. V lost 6 bases, J lost 3 bases, and 5 bases stayed unmatched. The source material was peripheral blood. This chain connects TRBV18 to TRBJ2-7, with TRBD1 matching 7 bases. This receptor was obtained from a woman older than 75 with acute or convalescent COVID-19. The CDR3 coding sequence is TGTGCCAGCTCGGGGACAGTAAACTACGAGCAGTACTTC. It yields the protein CASSGTVNYEQYF. The whole variable domain, filled in from reference TRBV18 and TRBJ2-7, reads NAGVMQNPRHLVRRRGQEARLRCSPMKGHSHVYWYRQLPEEGLKFMVYLQKENIIDESGMPKERFSAEFPKEGPSILRIQQVVRGDSAAYFCASSGTVNYEQYFGPGTRLTVT.